The next 14 T cell receptor beta chains were all read from a single sample in a study of T cells after yellow fever vaccination. Via MiXCR, TCRdb re-called the 5' RACE reads, giving one row per CDR3 protein. The table has fewer than 450,000 distinct CDR3 sequences, roughly 4.3% seen once. This material consisted of PBMCs, taken 5 days after the yellow fever booster vaccination. All receptors derive from a man aged 18-30 years who received the YFV17D yellow fever vaccine.

Many counts were recorded for this clonotype. The CDR3 region is CASSSGGEPAEAFF. The CDR3 region has the DNA TGTGCCAGCAGCTCAGGGGGCGAACCTGCTGAAGCTTTCTTT. The V call is TRBV5-4, the J call TRBJ1-1; 8 bases agree with TRBD1. CDR3 size: 14 residues. Trimming cost V 3 bases and J 6 bases; bases outside gene matches: 7. CDR1 and CDR2 from the germline V gene are SGHNT and YYREEE (reference sequence).

The table lists this clonotype with a few counts. The V gene is TRBV9, the J gene TRBJ1-2; 10 nucleotides match TRBD1. The CDR3 is 16 amino acids. Germline CDR1 reads SGDLS; CDR2 reads YYNGEE. V trimming: 3 bases; J trimming: 3 bases; junction bases outside the gene matches: 8. CDR3 DNA sequence: TGTGCCAGCAGCGCCCAGACAGGGGGCATCTACTATGGCTACACCTTC. Translated, it gives CASSAQTGGIYYGYTF.

V gene TRBV2 combines with J gene TRBJ1-3, with 7 bases that match TRBD1. The J segment lost 4 bases and the V segment lost 6 bases, leaving 3 bases of the junction unmatched. The CDR3 contains 13 residues. Looked up from germline, CDR1 is SNHLY and CDR2 is FYNNEI. The CDR3 sequence is CASREGQGNTIYF. The CDR3 bases are TGTGCCAGCAGGGAGGGACAGGGAAACACCATATATTTT. The full variable domain, rest sourced from reference TRBV2 and TRBJ1-3, is EPEVTQTPSHQVTQMGQEVILRCVPISNHLYFYWYRQILGQKVEFLVSFYNNEISEKSEIFDDQFSVERPDGSNFTLKIRSTKLEDSAMYFCASREGQGNTIYFGEGSWLTVV.

The chain recombines TRBV12-3 or TRBV12-4 with TRBJ2-7, with a possible D match to TRBD2 (5 bases). The CDR3 consists of 14 residues. Trimming took 3 bases from V and 4 from J, leaving 13 bases between them. In DNA, the CDR3 is TGTGCCAGCAGTTTTCGCCGGGGAAGGTACGAGCAGTACTTC. This codes for CASSFRRGRYEQYF.

The chain couples TRBV7-6 to TRBJ2-3; 11 bases agree with TRBD2. Per germline, CDR1 SGHVS and CDR2 FNYEAQ. CDR3 length: 17 amino acids. Trimming removed 1 base from V and 5 bases from J; junction bases left unmatched: 8. CDR3 amino acids: CASSLEASGGIQDTQYF. In DNA, the CDR3 is TGTGCCAGCAGCTTAGAGGCTAGCGGGGGGATTCAAGATACGCAGTATTTT.

This clonotype was seen only a few times. This sequence joins TRBV24-1 and TRBJ2-3; unclear D gene. V was shortened by 4 bases and J by 4 bases, with 11 bases between the two germline ends. Germline CDR1 and CDR2: KGHDR and SFDVKD. The CDR3 contains 14 residues. CDR3 amino acids: CATSEAHRADTQYF. CDR3 in DNA: TGTGCCACCAGTGAAGCCCATCGGGCAGATACGCAGTATTTT.

In its sample, this clonotype was seen many times. V is TRBV7-2 and J is TRBJ2-7; D gene uncertain. The germline V gene has CDR1 SGHTA and CDR2 FQGNSA. The CDR3 is made up of 14 amino acids. Trimming cost V 0 bases and J 4 bases, with 10 bases left between them. CDR3 region: CASSLAGPGYEQYF. Written as DNA, the CDR3 is TGTGCCAGCAGCTTAGCAGGGCCTGGTTACGAGCAGTACTTC.

The genes are TRBV4-1 and TRBJ2-1, with D perhaps matching TRBD2 (5 bases). This CDR3 spans 15 amino acids. The germline gives CDR1 MGHRA, CDR2 YSYEKL. Between the trimmed V and J ends, which lost 3 bases and 7 bases, there was a span of 16 bases. The CDR3 protein is CASSQGILARNEQFF. The CDR3 coding sequence is TGCGCCAGCAGCCAGGGGATCCTAGCTCGGAATGAGCAGTTCTTC.

This clonotype has a handful of counts. CDR3 amino acids: CSVSHDVNTEAFF. CDR3 sequence (DNA): TGCAGCGTTTCCCACGACGTGAACACTGAAGCTTTCTTT. The V gene is TRBV29-1, the J gene TRBJ1-1; D is undetermined. Looked up from germline, CDR1 is SQVTM and CDR2 is ANQGSEA. V lost 5 bases to trimming and J lost 0 bases, with 10 bases between them. The CDR3 loop spans 13 amino acids.

Only a few counts were recorded for this clonotype. As DNA, the CDR3 is TGTGCCAGCAGTGAATTAGGCGGCTATGGCTACACCTTC. Residues: CASSELGGYGYTF. The chain couples TRBV25-1 to TRBJ1-2, with D uncertain. The germline CDR1 and CDR2 sequences are MGHDK and SYGVNS. The CDR3 is 13 amino acids. Trimming removed 1 base from V and 4 bases from J, with 7 bases in between.

The sample holds one count of this clonotype. The chain uses TRBV7-2 and TRBJ2-1; 8 bases are a match to TRBD2. Germline assignment: CDR1 SGHTA and CDR2 FQGNSA. After removal of 1 base from V and 9 bases from J, the junction contained 14 bases not matched to a gene. The CDR3 has 17 residues. This CDR3 reads CASSLVVSGRGVSEQFF. The DNA of the CDR3 is TGTGCCAGCAGCTTAGTTGTGTCTGGGCGGGGGGTGAGTGAGCAGTTCTTC.

The J gene is TRBJ2-2, the V gene TRBV24-1, with a weak D call TRBD2 (5 bases). Germline CDR1 and CDR2: KGHDR and SFDVKD. The CDR3 sequence is 15 residues long. Trimming took off 5 bases at V and 3 bases at J, with 12 bases between the two ends. CDR3 sequence: CATSVASGYTGELFF. DNA for the CDR3: TGTGCCACCAGTGTCGCGTCGGGGTACACCGGGGAGCTGTTTTTT.

The chain couples TRBV20-1 to TRBJ1-4; TRBD1 agrees at 9 bases. The CDR3 totals 15 residues. Trimming cost V 2 bases and J 3 bases; bases outside gene matches: 4. CDR1 DFQATT and CDR2 SNEGSKA come from the germline V gene (reference sequence). CDR3 amino acids: CSARRQGVANEKLFF. In DNA, the CDR3 is TGCAGTGCTAGAAGACAGGGGGTAGCTAATGAAAAACTGTTTTTT.

This clonotype was recorded at least ten times. This chain connects TRBV28 to TRBJ2-5; 8 nucleotides agree with TRBD2. The germline V gene encodes CDR1 MDHEN and CDR2 SYDVKM. This CDR3 has 16 amino acids. J lost 2 bases, V lost 9 bases, and 14 bases had no gene match. Written as DNA, the CDR3 is TGTGCCAGTTTTCAATTCGGGGTAGCGGGACAAGAGACCCAGTACTTC. Translated: CASFQFGVAGQETQYF.